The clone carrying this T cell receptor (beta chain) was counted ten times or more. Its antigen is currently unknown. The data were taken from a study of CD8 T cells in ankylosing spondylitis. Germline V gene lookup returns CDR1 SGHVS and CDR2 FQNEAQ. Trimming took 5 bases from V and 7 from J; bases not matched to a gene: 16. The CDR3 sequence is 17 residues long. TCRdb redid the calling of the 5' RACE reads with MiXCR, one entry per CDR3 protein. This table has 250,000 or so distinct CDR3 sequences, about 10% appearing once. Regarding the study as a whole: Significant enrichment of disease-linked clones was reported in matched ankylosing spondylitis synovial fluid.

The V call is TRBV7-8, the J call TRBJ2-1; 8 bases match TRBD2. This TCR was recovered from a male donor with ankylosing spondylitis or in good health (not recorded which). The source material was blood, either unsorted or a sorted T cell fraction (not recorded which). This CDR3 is CASSLRPPGLVGNEQFF. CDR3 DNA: TGTGCCAGCAGCCTTAGGCCCCCGGGACTAGTAGGTAATGAGCAGTTCTTC.